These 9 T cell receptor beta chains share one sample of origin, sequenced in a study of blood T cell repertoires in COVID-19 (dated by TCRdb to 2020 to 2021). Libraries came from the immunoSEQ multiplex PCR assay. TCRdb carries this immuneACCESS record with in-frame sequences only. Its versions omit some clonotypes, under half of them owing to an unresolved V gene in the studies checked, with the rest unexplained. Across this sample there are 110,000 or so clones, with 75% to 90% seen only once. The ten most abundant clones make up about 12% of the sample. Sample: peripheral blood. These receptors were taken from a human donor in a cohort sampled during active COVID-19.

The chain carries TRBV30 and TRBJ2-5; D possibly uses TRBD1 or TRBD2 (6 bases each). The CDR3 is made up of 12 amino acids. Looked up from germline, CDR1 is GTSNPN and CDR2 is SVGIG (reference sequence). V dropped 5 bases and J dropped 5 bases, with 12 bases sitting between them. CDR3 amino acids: CAWGGQRETQYF. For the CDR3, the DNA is TGTGCCTGGGGGGGGCAGAGGGAGACCCAGTACTTC. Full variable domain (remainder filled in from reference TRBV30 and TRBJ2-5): SQTIHQWPATLVQPVGSPLSLECTVEGTSNPNLYWYRQAAGRGLQLLFYSVGIGQISSEVPQNLSASRPQDRQFILSSKKLLLSDSGFYLCAWGGQRETQYFGPGTRLLVL.

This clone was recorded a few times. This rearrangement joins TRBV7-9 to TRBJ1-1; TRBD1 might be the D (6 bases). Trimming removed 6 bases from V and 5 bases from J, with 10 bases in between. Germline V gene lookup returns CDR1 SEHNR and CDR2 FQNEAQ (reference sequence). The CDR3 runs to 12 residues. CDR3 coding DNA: TGTGCCAGCAGACAGGGAGAAACTGAAGCTTTCTTT. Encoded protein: CASRQGETEAFF.

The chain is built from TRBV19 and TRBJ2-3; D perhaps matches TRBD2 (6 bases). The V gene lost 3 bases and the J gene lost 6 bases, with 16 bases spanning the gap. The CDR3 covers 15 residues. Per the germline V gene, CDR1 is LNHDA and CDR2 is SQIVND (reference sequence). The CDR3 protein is CASSIKNWSGDTQYF. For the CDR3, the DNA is TGTGCCAGTAGTATCAAAAACTGGAGCGGGGATACGCAGTATTTT.

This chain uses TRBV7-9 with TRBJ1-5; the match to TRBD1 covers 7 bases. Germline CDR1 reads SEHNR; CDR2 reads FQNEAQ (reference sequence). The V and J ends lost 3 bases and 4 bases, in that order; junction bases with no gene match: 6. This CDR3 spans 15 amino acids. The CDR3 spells CASSLAGTANQPQHF. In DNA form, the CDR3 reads TGTGCCAGCAGCTTGGCCGGGACAGCAAATCAGCCCCAGCATTTT.

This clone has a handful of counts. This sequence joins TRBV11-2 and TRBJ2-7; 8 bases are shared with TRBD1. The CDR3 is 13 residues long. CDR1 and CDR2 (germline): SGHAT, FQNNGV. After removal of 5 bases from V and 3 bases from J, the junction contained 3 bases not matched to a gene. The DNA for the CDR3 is TGTGCCAGCAGCCGACAGGGGTTCTACGAGCAGTACTTC. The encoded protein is CASSRQGFYEQYF.

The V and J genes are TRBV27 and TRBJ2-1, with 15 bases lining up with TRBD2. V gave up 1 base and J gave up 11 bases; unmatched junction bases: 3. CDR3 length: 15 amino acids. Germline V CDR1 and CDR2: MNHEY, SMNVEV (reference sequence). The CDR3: CASSLFGLAGGKQFF. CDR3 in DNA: TGTGCCAGCAGTTTATTTGGACTAGCGGGGGGGAAGCAGTTCTTC.

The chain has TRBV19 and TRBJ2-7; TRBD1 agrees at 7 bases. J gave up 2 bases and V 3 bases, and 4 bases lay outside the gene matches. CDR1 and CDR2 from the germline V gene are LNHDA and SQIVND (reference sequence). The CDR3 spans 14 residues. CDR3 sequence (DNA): TGTGCCAGTAGTATCAGGGGGACCACCTACGAGCAGTACTTC. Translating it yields CASSIRGTTYEQYF. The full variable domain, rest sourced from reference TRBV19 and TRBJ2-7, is DGGITQSPKYLFRKEGQNVTLSCEQNLNHDAMYWYRQDPGQGLRLIYYSQIVNDFQKGDIAEGYSVSREKKESFPLTVTSAQKNPTAFYLCASSIRGTTYEQYFGPGTRLTVT.

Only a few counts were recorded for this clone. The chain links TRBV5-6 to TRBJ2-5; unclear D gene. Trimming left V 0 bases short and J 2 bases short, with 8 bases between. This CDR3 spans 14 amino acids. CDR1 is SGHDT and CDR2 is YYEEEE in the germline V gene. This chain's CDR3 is CASSLGQVQETQYF. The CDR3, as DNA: TGTGCCAGCAGCTTGGGGCAAGTTCAAGAGACCCAGTACTTC.

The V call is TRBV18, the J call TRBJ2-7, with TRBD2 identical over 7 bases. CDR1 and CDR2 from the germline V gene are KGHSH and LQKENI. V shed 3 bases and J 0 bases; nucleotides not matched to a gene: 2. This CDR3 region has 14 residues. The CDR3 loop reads CASSPGGTSYEQYF. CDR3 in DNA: TGTGCCAGCTCACCGGGGGGGACCTCCTACGAGCAGTACTTC.